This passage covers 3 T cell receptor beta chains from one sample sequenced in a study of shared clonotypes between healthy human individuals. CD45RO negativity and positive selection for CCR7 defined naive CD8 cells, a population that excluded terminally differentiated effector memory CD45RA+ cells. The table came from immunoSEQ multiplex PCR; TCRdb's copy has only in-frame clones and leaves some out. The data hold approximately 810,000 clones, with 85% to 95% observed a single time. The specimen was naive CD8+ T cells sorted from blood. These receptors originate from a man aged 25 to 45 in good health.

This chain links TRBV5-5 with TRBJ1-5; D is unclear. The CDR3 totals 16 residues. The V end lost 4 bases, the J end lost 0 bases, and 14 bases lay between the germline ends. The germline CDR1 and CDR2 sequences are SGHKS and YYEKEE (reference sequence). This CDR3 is CASSAGENDSNQPQHF. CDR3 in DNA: TGTGCCAGCAGCGCCGGGGAAAACGATAGCAATCAGCCCCAGCATTTT.

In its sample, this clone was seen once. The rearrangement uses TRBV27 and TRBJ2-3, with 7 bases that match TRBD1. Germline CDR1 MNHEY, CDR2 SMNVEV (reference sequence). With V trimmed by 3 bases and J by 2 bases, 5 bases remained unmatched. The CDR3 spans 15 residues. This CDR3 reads CASSFNRGNTDTQYF. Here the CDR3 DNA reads TGTGCCAGCAGTTTCAACAGGGGCAACACAGATACGCAGTATTTT.

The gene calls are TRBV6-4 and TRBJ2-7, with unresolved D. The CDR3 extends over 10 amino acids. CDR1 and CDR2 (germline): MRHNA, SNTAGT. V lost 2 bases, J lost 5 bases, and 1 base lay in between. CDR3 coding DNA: TGTGCCAGCAGTGACAACGAGCAGTACTTC. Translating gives CASSDNEQYF.